This is a list of T cell receptor beta chains from one sample in a study of T cell changes during pregnancy in multiple sclerosis. The assay was immunoSEQ multiplex PCR, and TCRdb's table has in-frame clones only and misses some. The repertoire holds roughly 60,000 clones, with approximately 92% as singletons. Source: CD4+ T cells from peripheral blood mononuclear cells, taken before pregnancy. The source of these receptors is a female donor with multiple sclerosis, enrolled in a pregnancy study. Both conserved end residues are part of each CDR3. The D gene is left open where the match is weak. Clone size appears in some rows only: once, few, many, or a class for an expanded clone.

>NA|TRBJ2-3|TRBV6-5|once
TGTGCCAGCAGTTACTCGGGACGGACTAACACAGATACGCAGTATTTT
CASSYSGRTNTDTQYF
>NA|TRBJ2-3|TRBV28|NA
TGTGCCAGCAGTTCCTGGAGGGGTACAGATACGCAGTATTTT
CASSSWRGTDTQYF
>TRBD2|TRBJ2-1|TRBV19|NA
TGTGCCAGTAGTATCGGACTAGTTGTGAGTGAGCAGTTCTTC
CASSIGLVVSEQFF
>TRBD1|TRBJ2-4|TRBV29-1|NA
TGCAGCGTCGATGACAGGGGTTTGAACATTCAGTACTTC
CSVDDRGLNIQYF
>TRBD2|TRBJ2-2|TRBV28|NA
TGTGCCAGCAGGCCGGGACTAGCGACCGGGGAGCTGTTTTTT
CASRPGLATGELFF
>NA|TRBJ2-7|TRBV6-5|NA
TGTGCCAGCAGCAGAACCCGGACAGTCTACGAGCAGTACTTC
CASSRTRTVYEQYF
>NA|TRBJ2-3|TRBV5-5|NA
TGTGCCAGCAGCCCGGGCCAGGGCTATTTAGCAGATACGCAGTATTTT
CASSPGQGYLADTQYF
>NA|TRBJ2-1|TRBV19|NA
TGTGCCAGTAGTATCGGCGGGATAAGATACAATGAGCAGTTCTTC
CASSIGGIRYNEQFF
>NA|TRBJ2-3|TRBV6-5|NA
TGTGCCAGCAGTTACTCGAGCAGGGCCAGCACAGATACGCAGTATTTT
CASSYSSRASTDTQYF
>NA|TRBJ1-5|TRBV7-2|NA
TGTGCCAGCAGCTTAGGTTCCTCAGGCAATCAGCCCCAGCATTTT
CASSLGSSGNQPQHF
>TRBD2|TRBJ2-1|TRBV27|NA
TGTGCCAGCAGTTCACCAGCCGGGGTAGCGGGAGGGAGCTCCTACAATGAGCAGTTCTTC
CASSSPAGVAGGSSYNEQFF
>TRBD1|TRBJ2-2|TRBV7-9|NA
TGTGCCAGCAGACCCGGGACAGCGAACACCGGGGAGCTGTTTTTT
CASRPGTANTGELFF
>NA|TRBJ1-2|TRBV28|once
TGTGCCAGCAGACCAAACATGGGCGATAACTATGGCTACACCTTC
CASRPNMGDNYGYTF
>TRBD1|TRBJ1-3|TRBV7-9|NA
TGTGCCAGCAGCTTAGTTTTTGGGACAGGGTCGGACACCATATATTTT
CASSLVFGTGSDTIYF
>NA|TRBJ1-3|TRBV19|NA
TGTGCCAGTAGTATAACAGACAGTACCTCTGGAAACACCATATATTTT
CASSITDSTSGNTIYF
>NA|TRBJ2-7|TRBV15|NA
TGTGCCACCAGCAGAGACAGGGATCCCTACGAGCAGTACTTC
CATSRDRDPYEQYF
>TRBD1|TRBJ2-5|TRBV5-1|NA
TGCGCCAGCAGCTTGGCCCAATTGACAGGGAGATGGCAAGAGACCCAGTACTTC
CASSLAQLTGRWQETQYF
>TRBD1|TRBJ1-2|TRBV19|once
TGTGCCAGTAATAACAGGGGAGGTAGTGGCTACACCTTC
CASNNRGGSGYTF
>TRBD2|TRBJ2-7|TRBV5-4|NA
TGTGCCAGCAGCCGGACTAGCGGGAGCAACGAGCAGTACTTC
CASSRTSGSNEQYF
>NA|TRBJ1-5|TRBV6-5|NA
TGTGCCAGCAGTTACAGTGAGTTGGATCAGCCCCAGCATTTT
CASSYSELDQPQHF
>NA|TRBJ1-5|TRBV14|NA
TGTGCCAGCAGCCATCCGGGGGGGTATAGCAATCAGCCCCAGCATTTT
CASSHPGGYSNQPQHF
>NA|TRBJ2-7|TRBV7-2|NA
TGTGCCAGCAGCCGTCCGGCAGGCGAGCAGTACTTC
CASSRPAGEQYF
>TRBD2|TRBJ2-1|TRBV6-1|NA
TGTGCCAGCAGTGTAGCGGGAGTTTCCTACAATGAGCAGTTCTTC
CASSVAGVSYNEQFF
>NA|TRBJ2-3|TRBV2|NA
TGTGCCAGCAGTGGTTCCGGGAGCGTAGATACGCAGTATTTT
CASSGSGSVDTQYF
>NA|TRBJ1-5|TRBV2|NA
TGTGCCAGCAGTGAAAGAATGGCCAACAATCAGCCCCAGCATTTT
CASSERMANNQPQHF
>NA|TRBJ1-4|TRBV11-2|NA
TGTGCCAGCAGCTTAGAAGCGTATGAAAAACTGTTTTTT
CASSLEAYEKLFF
>NA|TRBJ1-1|TRBV25-1|NA
TGTGCCAGCAGTGCCTCGGTGGGGGGGGCTGAAGCTTTCTTT
CASSASVGGAEAFF
>NA|TRBJ2-1|TRBV1|NA
TGCACCAGCAGCCAAATTTTATCTAGAAATCACTACAATGAGCAGTTCTTC
CTSSQILSRNHYNEQFF
>NA|TRBJ2-2|TRBV6-5|NA
TGTGCCAGCAACAAAAGGGGGGGAGGCACCGGGGAGCTGTTTTTT
CASNKRGGGTGELFF
>TRBD1|TRBJ2-1|TRBV7-9|NA
TGTGCCAGCAGCGACACCGGGACAGGGGGCGATGAGCAGTTCTTC
CASSDTGTGGDEQFF
>TRBD1|TRBJ2-5|TRBV5-1|NA
TGCGCCAGCAGCACCGGGACAGTAAGGAGAACGGAGACCCAGTACTTC
CASSTGTVRRTETQYF
>TRBD1|TRBJ1-1|TRBV19|NA
TGTGCCACCATGGGACGGGGACAGGCGATCGGGGACACTGAAGCTTTCTTT
CATMGRGQAIGDTEAFF
>NA|TRBJ2-7|TRBV21-1|NA
TGTGCCAGCAGCAAAGGGTCGGGACTAGCGGCCCCTCGCTACGAGCAGTACTTC
CASSKGSGLAAPRYEQYF
>TRBD1|TRBJ1-3|TRBV28|NA
TGTGCCAGCAGTTTGTCCGACAGGGCTGGAAACACCATATATTTT
CASSLSDRAGNTIYF
>NA|TRBJ2-7|TRBV30|NA
TGTGCCTGGAGTGTATGGCCGAAAAACTACGAGCAGTACTTC
CAWSVWPKNYEQYF
>TRBD2|TRBJ2-5|TRBV7-9|few
TGTGCCAGCAGCAGGACTAGCGGATCAGGGTCTGAAGAGACCCAGTACTTC
CASSRTSGSGSEETQYF
>TRBD2|TRBJ2-3|TRBV5-4|once
TGTGCCAGCAGCTTGAGAGCGGGAGTCACAGATACGCAGTATTTT
CASSLRAGVTDTQYF
>TRBD1|TRBJ2-1|TRBV6-1|NA
TGTGCCAGCTCTTCGGACAGGGAAATTTATAATGAGCAGTTCTTC
CASSSDREIYNEQFF
>NA|TRBJ1-4|TRBV5-6|NA
TGTGCCAGCAGCTTAATGTCGGGGGGCGAAAATAAACTGTTTTTT
CASSLMSGGENKLFF
>NA|TRBJ2-1|TRBV5-1|NA
TGCGCCAGCAGCTTGGGCGGGAAGTTTAGTGAGGAGCAGTTCTTC
CASSLGGKFSEEQFF
>NA|TRBJ1-1|TRBV6-5|NA
TGTGCCAGCAGACAGGGCACTGAAGCTTTCTTT
CASRQGTEAFF
>TRBD2|TRBJ2-7|TRBV7-9|NA
TGTGCCAGCAGCACCATTAGCGGGAGTAGGAACTACGAGCAGTACTTC
CASSTISGSRNYEQYF
>NA|TRBJ1-1|TRBV6-6|NA
TGTGCCAGCAGTTACCTTCAGGGGACCACTGAAGCTTTCTTT
CASSYLQGTTEAFF
>TRBD1|TRBJ2-6|TRBV7-2|few
TGTGCCAGCAGCTTAGCATCATCGCCGGGACAGCACAACGTCCTGACTTTC
CASSLASSPGQHNVLTF
>NA|TRBJ1-1|TRBV10-2|NA
TGCGCCAGCAGAAGGGGTACTGAAGCTTTCTTT
CASRRGTEAFF
>NA|TRBJ2-3|TRBV6-5|NA
TGTGCCAGCAGTTACTCGAACAGGCCAGATACGCAGTATTTT
CASSYSNRPDTQYF
>NA|TRBJ1-5|TRBV27|NA
TGTGCTACCGCCTCGCGAAGCAATCAGCCCCAGCATTTT
CATASRSNQPQHF
>TRBD2|TRBJ2-1|TRBV11-1|NA
TGTGCCAGCAGCTTAGATCGTGGCGGGAGGACCAATGAGCAGTTCTTC
CASSLDRGGRTNEQFF
>TRBD1|TRBJ1-5|TRBV7-2|once
TGTGCCAGCAGCCGGGGACAGGGGCCGAATCAGCCCCAGCATTTT
CASSRGQGPNQPQHF
>TRBD2|TRBJ2-3|TRBV5-1|once
TGCGCCAGCAGCTTGGGAGGACTAGGTAGCACAGATACGCAGTATTTT
CASSLGGLGSTDTQYF
>TRBD2|TRBJ2-7|TRBV7-9|NA
TGTGCCAGCAGCTTACTAGCGGGAGGGCATTACGAGCAGTACTTC
CASSLLAGGHYEQYF
>TRBD1|TRBJ1-2|TRBV5-4|NA
TGTGCCAGCAGCAAGGGACAGGGGAGTTATGGCTACACCTTC
CASSKGQGSYGYTF
>NA|TRBJ1-2|TRBV10-3|NA
TGTGCCATCAGTGAGCCCGAACGTCACAGGGCCGATGGCTACACCTTC
CAISEPERHRADGYTF
>NA|TRBJ2-7|TRBV7-2|NA
TGTGCCAGCAGCTTACAGGGCTACGAGCAGTACTTC
CASSLQGYEQYF
>NA|TRBJ2-7|TRBV4-3|once
TGCGCCAGCAGCCAGAGGACCGGGGTGGGTGAGCAGTACTTC
CASSQRTGVGEQYF
>TRBD2|TRBJ2-7|TRBV7-7|NA
TGTGCTAGCAGCAGCAGCGGGGCCCCAGGCGAGCAGTACTTC
CASSSSGAPGEQYF
>NA|TRBJ1-5|TRBV28|NA
TGTGCCAGCAATTTTTTCGGGGGGGGCGATGGTCAGCCCCAGCATTTT
CASNFFGGGDGQPQHF
>TRBD1|TRBJ2-5|TRBV5-1|NA
TGCGCCAGCAGCACTGCCCCAGGGACAGGGGGCAGAGAGACCCAGTACTTC
CASSTAPGTGGRETQYF
>TRBD2|TRBJ2-1|TRBV27|NA
TGTGCCAGCAGTGGAGCGGGAGAGAAATACAATGAGCAGTTCTTC
CASSGAGEKYNEQFF